The present T cell receptor beta chain was sequenced within a study of T cells in women clearing cervical HPV infection. V was pared by 7 bases and J by 1 base, with 0 bases of the junction left unmatched. The CDR3 runs to 13 residues. CDR1 is KGHSH, CDR2 LQKENI, per germline. Regarding this clone: The CDR3 is cut off 3 residues early in the read; its end comes from the germline J gene.

Repertoires were generated with immunoSEQ multiplex PCR, while TCRdb's copy carries only in-frame clones and drops some. There are around 39,000 clones in the sample, with approximately 6.3% held by the top ten. Source material: blood buffy coat. The V and J genes are TRBV18 and TRBJ2-1, with TRBD1 matching over 8 bases. This clonotype was obtained from a woman between 18 and 70 years old with a cervical HPV16 infection that either progressed to CIN3+ or cleared (not recorded which). CDR3 DNA (partial): TGTGCCAGCTGGACAGGGTCCTACAATGAG. Protein product: CASWTGSYNE. The complete CDR3 sequence is CASWTGSYNEQFF. Filled out from reference TRBV18 and TRBJ2-1, the complete variable domain reads NAGVMQNPRHLVRRRGQEARLRCSPMKGHSHVYWYRQLPEEGLKFMVYLQKENIIDESGMPKERFSAEFPKEGPSILRIQQVVRGDSAAYFCASWTGSYNEQFFGPGTRLTVL.